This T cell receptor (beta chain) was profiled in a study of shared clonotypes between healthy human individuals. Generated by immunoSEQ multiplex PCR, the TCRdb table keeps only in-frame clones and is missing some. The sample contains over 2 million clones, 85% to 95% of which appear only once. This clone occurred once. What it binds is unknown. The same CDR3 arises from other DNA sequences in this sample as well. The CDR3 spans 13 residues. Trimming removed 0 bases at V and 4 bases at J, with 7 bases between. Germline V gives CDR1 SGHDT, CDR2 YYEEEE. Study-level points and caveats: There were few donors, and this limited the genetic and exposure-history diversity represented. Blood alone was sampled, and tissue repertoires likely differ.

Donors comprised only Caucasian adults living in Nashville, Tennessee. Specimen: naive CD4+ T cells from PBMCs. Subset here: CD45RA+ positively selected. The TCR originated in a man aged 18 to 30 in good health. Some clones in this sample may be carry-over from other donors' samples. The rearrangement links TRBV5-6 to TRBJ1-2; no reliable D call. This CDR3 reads CASSLGRFYGYTF. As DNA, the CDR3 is TGTGCCAGCAGCTTGGGTCGGTTCTATGGCTACACCTTC. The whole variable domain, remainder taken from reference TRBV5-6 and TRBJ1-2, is DAGVTQSPTHLIKTRGQQVTLRCSPKSGHDTVSWYQQALGQGPQFIFQYYEEEERQRGNFPDRFSGHQFPNYSSELNVNALLLGDSALYLCASSLGRFYGYTFGSGTRLTVV.